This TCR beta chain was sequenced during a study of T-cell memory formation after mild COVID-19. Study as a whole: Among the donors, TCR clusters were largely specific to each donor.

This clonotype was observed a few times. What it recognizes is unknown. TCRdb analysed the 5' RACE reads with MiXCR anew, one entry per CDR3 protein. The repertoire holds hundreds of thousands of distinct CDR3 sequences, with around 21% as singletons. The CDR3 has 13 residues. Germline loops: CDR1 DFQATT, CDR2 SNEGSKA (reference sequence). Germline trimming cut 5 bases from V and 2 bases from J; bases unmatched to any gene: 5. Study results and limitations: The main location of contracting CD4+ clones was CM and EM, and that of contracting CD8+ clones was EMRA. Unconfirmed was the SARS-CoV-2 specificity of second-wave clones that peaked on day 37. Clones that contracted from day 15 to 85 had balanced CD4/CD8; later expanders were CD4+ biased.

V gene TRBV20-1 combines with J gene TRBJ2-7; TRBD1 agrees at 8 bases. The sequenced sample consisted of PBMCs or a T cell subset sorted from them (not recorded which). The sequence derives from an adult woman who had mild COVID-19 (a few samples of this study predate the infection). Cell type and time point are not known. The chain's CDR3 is CSALDRATYEQYF. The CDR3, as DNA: TGCAGTGCTCTGGACAGGGCCACCTACGAGCAGTACTTC.